The 25 T cell receptor beta chains in this list originate from one sample, sequenced in a study of blood T cell repertoires in COVID-19. Only in-frame clones appear in the TCRdb table, and some are missing; sequencing was by immunoSEQ multiplex PCR. Of approximately 90,000 clones in the sample, roughly 80% were seen once. Sample: peripheral blood. Every receptor here comes from a man between 65 and 85 years old with COVID-19, enrolled during active disease.

This rearrangement joins TRBV29-1 to TRBJ1-1, with D perhaps TRBD1 (6 bases). V lost 6 bases, J lost 11 bases, and 28 bases lay in between. The length of the CDR3 is 15 residues. The germline gives CDR1 SQVTM, CDR2 ANQGSEA. CDR3 in amino acids: CSVPSWQGSSGEAFF. In DNA, the CDR3 is TGCAGCGTACCAAGCTGGCAGGGGAGTTCGGGTGAGGCTTTCTTT.

The chain combines TRBV5-6 with TRBJ1-4; maybe TRBD1 (5 bases). V was shortened by 1 base and J by 2 bases, with 9 bases between the two germline ends. This CDR3 has 15 residues. Germline loops: CDR1 SGHDT, CDR2 YYEEEE. CDR3 residues: CASSLWRQTNEKLFF. CDR3 nucleotides: TGTGCCAGCAGCTTGTGGAGACAGACTAATGAAAAACTGTTTTTT.

This chain uses TRBV19 with TRBJ2-3, with 11 nucleotides matching TRBD2. Trimming took 7 bases from V and 2 from J; bases not matched to a gene: 2. Germline V CDR1 and CDR2: LNHDA, SQIVND (reference sequence). There are 14 residues in the CDR3. In nucleotides, the CDR3 is TGTGCCAGTACGACTAGCGGGAACACAGATACGCAGTATTTT. Encoded protein: CASTTSGNTDTQYF.

The chain is built from TRBV29-1 and TRBJ2-3; 9 bases match TRBD1. From germline, CDR1 is SQVTM and CDR2 ANQGSEA. CDR3 length: 13 residues. Trimming took 7 bases from V and 6 from J; bases not matched to a gene: 8. CDR3 DNA sequence: TGCAGCGCAAGCCGGGACAGGGTGGATACGCAGTATTTT. Protein: CSASRDRVDTQYF.

This clone was picked up a small number of times. The chain links TRBV13 to TRBJ1-1, with unresolved D. Germline V gives CDR1 PRHDT, CDR2 FYEKMQ (reference sequence). The CDR3 sequence is 13 residues long. V lost 3 bases and J lost 0, with 5 bases in between. The CDR3 DNA reads as TGTGCCAGCAGCTTTGAGCTGAACACTGAAGCTTTCTTT. It is translated as CASSFELNTEAFF.

V is TRBV9 and J is TRBJ2-7; 11 bases align to TRBD2. CDR3 size: 16 residues. The V segment lost 0 bases and the J segment 1 base; nucleotides outside the gene matches: 3. The germline V gene has CDR1 SGDLS and CDR2 YYNGEE. The CDR3 nucleotides read TGTGCCAGCAGCGTAGGGCTAGCGGGAGGATCCTACGAGCAGTACTTC. Amino acids: CASSVGLAGGSYEQYF.

The gene calls are TRBV7-2 and TRBJ2-1; D is uncertain. Germline-derived CDR1 and CDR2 are SGHTA and FQGNSA. The V end lost 5 bases, the J end lost 6 bases, and 14 bases lay between the germline ends. This CDR3 region has 14 residues. CDR3 protein: CASSPSPSLNEQFF. The DNA for the CDR3 is TGTGCCAGCAGCCCTAGTCCATCCCTCAATGAGCAGTTCTTC. Supplemented by reference TRBV7-2 and TRBJ2-1, the full variable domain reads GAGVSQSPSNKVTEKGKDVELRCDPISGHTALYWYRQSLGQGLEFLIYFQGNSAPDKSGLPSDRFSAERTGGSVSTLTIQRTQQEDSAVYLCASSPSPSLNEQFFGPGTRLTVL.

This sequence joins TRBV10-3 and TRBJ1-5; 8 bases fit TRBD1. This CDR3 has 15 amino acids. Germline CDR1 and CDR2: ENHRY and SYGVKD. V dropped 3 bases and J dropped 6; count of bases not matched to a gene: 7. Here the CDR3 reads CAISEWQGAGQPQHF. The CDR3 DNA sequence: TGTGCCATCAGTGAATGGCAGGGGGCTGGTCAGCCCCAGCATTTT.

The chain employs TRBV7-9 and TRBJ2-7, with TRBD1 matching 8 bases. The CDR3 length is 15 residues. The germline gives CDR1 SEHNR, CDR2 FQNEAQ (reference sequence). V trimming: 1 base; J trimming: 2 bases; junction bases outside the gene matches: 4. The CDR3 sequence: CASSLGTGHTYEQYF. As DNA, the CDR3 is TGTGCCAGCAGCTTAGGGACAGGGCATACCTACGAGCAGTACTTC.

This chain connects TRBV5-1 to TRBJ1-1; D not resolved. Trimming stripped 6 bases from V and 3 bases from J, with 12 bases between. The CDR3 spans 13 residues. Germline CDR1 and CDR2: SGHRS and YFSETQ. CDR3 sequence: CASKDPEDTEAFF. The CDR3 DNA is TGCGCCAGCAAGGACCCGGAGGACACTGAAGCTTTCTTT.

The V gene is TRBV18, the J gene TRBJ1-5, with D perhaps TRBD1 (5 bases). Trimming removed 3 bases at V and 3 bases at J, with 15 bases between. This CDR3 comprises 16 residues. Germline assignment: CDR1 KGHSH and CDR2 LQKENI. CDR3 sequence (DNA): TGTGCCAGCTCACCCTACCGTGGGGGGAACAATCAGCCCCAGCATTTT. Translation: CASSPYRGGNNQPQHF.

The chain couples TRBV13 to TRBJ2-1; 12 bases are a match to TRBD2. The CDR3 spans 18 residues. With V trimmed by 0 bases and J by 0 bases, 3 bases remained unmatched. Per the germline V gene, CDR1 is PRHDT and CDR2 is FYEKMQ (reference sequence). The CDR3 is CASSLGLAGGTSYNEQFF. In DNA form, the CDR3 reads TGTGCCAGCAGCTTAGGTCTAGCGGGGGGGACCTCCTACAATGAGCAGTTCTTC.

The chain is built from TRBV5-1 and TRBJ2-3; 10 nucleotides line up with TRBD1. The CDR3 totals 16 residues. V shed 4 bases and J 4 bases; nucleotides not matched to a gene: 9. Per germline, CDR1 SGHRS and CDR2 YFSETQ. The CDR3 protein is CASSARTGGVSDTQYF. CDR3 nucleotide sequence: TGCGCCAGCAGCGCACGGACAGGGGGTGTCTCAGATACGCAGTATTTT.

The gene calls are TRBV27 and TRBJ2-7; 9 nucleotides align to TRBD1. The CDR3 has 15 amino acids. Unmatched junction bases numbered 8, after V lost 6 bases and J lost 2 bases. The V gene's germline CDR1 is MNHEY and CDR2 SMNVEV (reference sequence). The CDR3, as DNA: TGTGCCAGCAGCCGTACCGGGACAGGGACCTACGAGCAGTACTTC. Protein product: CASSRTGTGTYEQYF.

This rearrangement joins TRBV20-1 to TRBJ1-2; D is unclear. Germline V CDR1 and CDR2: DFQATT, SNEGSKA (reference sequence). This CDR3 is 11 amino acids long. V was shortened by 1 base and J by 5 bases, with 5 bases between the two germline ends. This chain's CDR3 is CSARASYGYTF. CDR3 nucleotides: TGCAGTGCTAGAGCTAGTTATGGCTACACCTTC.

This chain connects TRBV25-1 to TRBJ2-7; 7 bases fit TRBD2. Germline V gives CDR1 MGHDK, CDR2 SYGVNS. V lost 5 bases, J lost 3 bases, and 4 bases stayed unmatched. The CDR3 consists of 13 residues. CDR3 amino acids: CASSSSGHYEQYF. CDR3 in DNA: TGTGCCAGCAGTAGTAGCGGGCACTACGAGCAGTACTTC.

This clone has a handful of counts. The chain recombines TRBV5-1 with TRBJ2-1, with TRBD2 identical over 10 bases. CDR1 SGHRS and CDR2 YFSETQ come from the germline V gene. V trimming: 6 bases; J trimming: 10 bases; junction bases outside the gene matches: 13. CDR3 length: 15 amino acids. The CDR3 protein is CASNILGLAGEEQFF. The CDR3 DNA reads TGCGCCAGCAATATACTTGGGCTAGCGGGAGAAGAGCAGTTCTTC.

The gene calls are TRBV4-2 and TRBJ2-7; 10 bases fit TRBD2. This CDR3 has 17 residues. Germline loops: CDR1 LGHNA, CDR2 YNFKEQ. Trimming at V came to 0 bases and at J to 2 bases, leaving 7 bases not matched to a gene. The CDR3 DNA follows: TGTGCCAGCAGCCAAGATATCAGGACTAGCGGACCCTACGAGCAGTACTTC. This codes for CASSQDIRTSGPYEQYF.

The V gene is TRBV5-1, the J gene TRBJ2-1; 9 bases match TRBD2. The germline V gene encodes CDR1 SGHRS and CDR2 YFSETQ. V lost 7 bases and J lost 5; bases outside the gene matches: 7. CDR3 size: 14 residues. DNA for the CDR3: TGCGCCAGCCAGCTAGCGGGGACCGACAATGAGCAGTTCTTC. Amino acids: CASQLAGTDNEQFF.

The chain couples TRBV6-5 to TRBJ2-7, with 7 bases identical to TRBD1. The germline V gene has CDR1 MNHEY and CDR2 SVGAGI. The CDR3 runs to 14 residues. With 6 bases clipped from V and 1 base from J, the junction kept 6 bases outside the gene matches. In nucleotides, the CDR3 is TGTGCCAGCAGCCCCCGGACAGGTTCCTACGAGCAGTACTTC. Protein product: CASSPRTGSYEQYF.

The gene calls are TRBV2 and TRBJ1-1; D is ambiguous. Per the germline V gene, CDR1 is SNHLY and CDR2 is FYNNEI. V lost 2 bases, J lost 6 bases, and 7 bases lay in between. There are 12 residues in the CDR3. The CDR3 reads CASSEYTSEAFF. The CDR3 coding sequence is TGTGCCAGCAGTGAATATACTTCTGAAGCTTTCTTT.

The chain combines TRBV7-9 with TRBJ2-3; 7 bases line up with TRBD2. CDR3 length: 14 residues. Germline lookup yields CDR1 SEHNR and CDR2 FQNEAQ (reference sequence). V trimming: 3 bases; J trimming: 0 bases; junction bases outside the gene matches: 0. CDR3 coding DNA: TGTGCCAGCAGCTTTAGCGGGAGCACAGATACGCAGTATTTT. Its translation is CASSFSGSTDTQYF.

V and J are TRBV7-2 and TRBJ1-5; 8 bases align to TRBD1. The V and J ends lost 3 bases and 2 bases, in that order; junction bases with no gene match: 6. The CDR3 is 16 amino acids. Germline CDR1 reads SGHTA; CDR2 reads FQGNSA. The CDR3 nucleotides are TGTGCCAGCAGCTTCGACAGGGGTTGGGGCAATCAGCCCCAGCATTTT. It translates to CASSFDRGWGNQPQHF.

The V gene is TRBV7-8, the J gene TRBJ2-1, with 12 bases aligning to TRBD2. The CDR3 totals 17 residues. The germline gives CDR1 SGHVS, CDR2 FQNEAQ. After removal of 4 bases from V and 2 bases from J, the junction contained 6 bases not matched to a gene. The CDR3: CASSSQPSGRAYNEQFF. CDR3 nucleotides: TGTGCCAGCAGCTCCCAACCTAGCGGGAGGGCCTACAATGAGCAGTTCTTC.

As for this clone: A junction boundary mismatches the germline segment, possibly from a read error. V is TRBV30 and J is TRBJ2-7, with D maybe TRBD2 (6 bases). CDR3 size: 11 residues. Looked up from germline, CDR1 is GTSNPN and CDR2 is SVGIG (reference sequence). The CDR3 loop is CAWSTRRESSF. CDR3 DNA sequence: TGTGCCTGGAGTACGAGGCGGGAATCAAGCTTC.